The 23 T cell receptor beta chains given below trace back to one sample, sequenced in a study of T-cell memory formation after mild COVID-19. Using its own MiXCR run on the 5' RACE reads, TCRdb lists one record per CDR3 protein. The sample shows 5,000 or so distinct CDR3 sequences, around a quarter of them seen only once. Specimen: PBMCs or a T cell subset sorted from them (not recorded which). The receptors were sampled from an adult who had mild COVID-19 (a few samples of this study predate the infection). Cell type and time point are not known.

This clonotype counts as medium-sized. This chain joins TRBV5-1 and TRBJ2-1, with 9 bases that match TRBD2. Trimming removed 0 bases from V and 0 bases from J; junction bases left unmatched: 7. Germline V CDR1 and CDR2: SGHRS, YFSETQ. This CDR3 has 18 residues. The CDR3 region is CASSLEGAGGFSYNEQFF. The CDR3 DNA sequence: TGCGCCAGCAGCTTGGAAGGAGCGGGGGGATTCTCCTACAATGAGCAGTTCTTC. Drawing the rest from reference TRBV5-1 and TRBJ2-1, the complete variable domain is KAGVTQTPRYLIKTRGQQVTLSCSPISGHRSVSWYQQTPGQGLQFLFEYFSETQRNKGNFPGRFSGRQFSNSRSEMNVSTLELGDSALYLCASSLEGAGGFSYNEQFFGPGTRLTVL.

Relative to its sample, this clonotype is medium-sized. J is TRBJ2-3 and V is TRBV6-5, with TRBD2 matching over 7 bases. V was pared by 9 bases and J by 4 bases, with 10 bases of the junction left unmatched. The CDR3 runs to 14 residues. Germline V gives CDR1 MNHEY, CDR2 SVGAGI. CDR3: CASVPPGRADTQYF. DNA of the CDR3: TGTGCCAGTGTTCCTCCTGGGAGGGCAGATACGCAGTATTTT.

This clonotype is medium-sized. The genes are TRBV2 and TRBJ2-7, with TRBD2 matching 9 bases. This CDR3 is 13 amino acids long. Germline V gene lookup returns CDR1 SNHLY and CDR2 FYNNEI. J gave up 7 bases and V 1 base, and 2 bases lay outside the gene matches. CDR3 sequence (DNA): TGTGCCAGCAGTGAAGTGCTAGCGGGAGAGCAGTACTTC. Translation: CASSEVLAGEQYF.

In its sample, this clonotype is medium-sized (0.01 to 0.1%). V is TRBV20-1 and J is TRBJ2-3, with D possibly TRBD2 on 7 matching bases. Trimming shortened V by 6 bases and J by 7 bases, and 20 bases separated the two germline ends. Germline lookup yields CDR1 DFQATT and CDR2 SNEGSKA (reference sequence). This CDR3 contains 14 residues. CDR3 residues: CSAREGGRGNTQYF. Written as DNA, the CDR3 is TGCAGTGCCAGGGAGGGGGGGCGCGGAAATACGCAGTATTTT.

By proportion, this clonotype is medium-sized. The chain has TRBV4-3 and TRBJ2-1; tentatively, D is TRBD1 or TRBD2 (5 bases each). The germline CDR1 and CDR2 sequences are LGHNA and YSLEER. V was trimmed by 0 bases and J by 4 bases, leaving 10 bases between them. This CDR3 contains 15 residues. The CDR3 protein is CASSQDQGRYNEQFF. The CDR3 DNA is TGCGCCAGCAGCCAAGATCAGGGACGTTACAATGAGCAGTTCTTC.

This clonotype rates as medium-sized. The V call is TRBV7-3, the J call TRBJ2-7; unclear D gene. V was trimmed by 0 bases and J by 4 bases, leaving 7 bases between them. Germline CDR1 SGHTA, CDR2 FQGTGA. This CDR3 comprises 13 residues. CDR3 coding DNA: TGTGCCAGCAGCTTAACGGACCGGTACGAGCAGTACTTC. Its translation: CASSLTDRYEQYF.

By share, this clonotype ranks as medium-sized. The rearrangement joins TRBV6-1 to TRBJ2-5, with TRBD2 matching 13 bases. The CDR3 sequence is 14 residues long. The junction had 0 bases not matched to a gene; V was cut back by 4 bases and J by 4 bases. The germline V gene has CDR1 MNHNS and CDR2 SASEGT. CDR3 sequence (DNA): TGTGCCAGCAGTGGACTAGCGGGGGGAGAGACCCAGTACTTC. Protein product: CASSGLAGGETQYF.

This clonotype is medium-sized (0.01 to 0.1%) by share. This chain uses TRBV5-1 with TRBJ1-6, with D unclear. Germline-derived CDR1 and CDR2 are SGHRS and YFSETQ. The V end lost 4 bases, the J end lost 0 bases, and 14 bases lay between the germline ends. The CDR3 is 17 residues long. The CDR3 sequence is CASSPGWDSSYNSPLHF. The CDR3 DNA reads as TGCGCCAGCAGCCCCGGATGGGATAGCTCCTATAATTCACCCCTCCACTTT. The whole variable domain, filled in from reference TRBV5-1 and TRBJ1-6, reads KAGVTQTPRYLIKTRGQQVTLSCSPISGHRSVSWYQQTPGQGLQFLFEYFSETQRNKGNFPGRFSGRQFSNSRSEMNVSTLELGDSALYLCASSPGWDSSYNSPLHFGNGTRLTVT.

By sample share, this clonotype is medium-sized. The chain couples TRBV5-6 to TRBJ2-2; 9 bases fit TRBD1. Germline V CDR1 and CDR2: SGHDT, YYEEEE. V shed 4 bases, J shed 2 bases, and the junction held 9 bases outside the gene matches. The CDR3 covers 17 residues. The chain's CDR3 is CASSLPHRGRNTGELFF. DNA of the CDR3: TGTGCCAGCAGCCTACCGCACAGGGGGCGTAACACCGGGGAGCTGTTTTTT.

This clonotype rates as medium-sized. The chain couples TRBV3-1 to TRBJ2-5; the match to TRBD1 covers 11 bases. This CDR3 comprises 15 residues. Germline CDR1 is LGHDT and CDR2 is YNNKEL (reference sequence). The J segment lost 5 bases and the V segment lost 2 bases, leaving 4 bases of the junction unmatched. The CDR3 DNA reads TGTGCCAGCAGCCAACTGGACAGGGGGCAGGAGACCCAGTACTTC. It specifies CASSQLDRGQETQYF.

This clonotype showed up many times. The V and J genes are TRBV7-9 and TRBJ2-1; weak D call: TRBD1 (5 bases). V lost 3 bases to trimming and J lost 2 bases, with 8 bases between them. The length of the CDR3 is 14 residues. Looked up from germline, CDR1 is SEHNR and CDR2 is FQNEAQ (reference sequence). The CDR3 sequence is CASSFRTPYNEQFF. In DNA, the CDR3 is TGTGCCAGCAGCTTTAGGACACCCTACAATGAGCAGTTCTTC. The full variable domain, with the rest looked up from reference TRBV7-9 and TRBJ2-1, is DTGVSQNPRHKITKRGQNVTFRCDPISEHNRLYWYRQTLGQGPEFLTYFQNEAQLEKSRLLSDRFSAERPKGSFSTLEIQRTEQGDSAMYLCASSFRTPYNEQFFGPGTRLTVL.

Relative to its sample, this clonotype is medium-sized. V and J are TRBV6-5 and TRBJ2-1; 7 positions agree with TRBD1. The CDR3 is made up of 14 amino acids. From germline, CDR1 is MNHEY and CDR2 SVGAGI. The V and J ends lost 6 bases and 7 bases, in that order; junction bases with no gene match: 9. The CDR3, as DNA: TGTGCCAGCAGCCCCCAGGGGGTAGGGAATGAGCAGTTCTTC. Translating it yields CASSPQGVGNEQFF.

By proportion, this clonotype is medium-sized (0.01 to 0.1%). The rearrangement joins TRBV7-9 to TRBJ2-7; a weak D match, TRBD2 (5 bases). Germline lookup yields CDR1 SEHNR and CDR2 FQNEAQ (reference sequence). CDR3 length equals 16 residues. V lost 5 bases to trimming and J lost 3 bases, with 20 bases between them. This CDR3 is CASSPISGNGYYEQYV. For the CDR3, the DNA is TGTGCCAGCAGCCCCATCTCGGGGAACGGCTACTACGAGCAGTACGTC.

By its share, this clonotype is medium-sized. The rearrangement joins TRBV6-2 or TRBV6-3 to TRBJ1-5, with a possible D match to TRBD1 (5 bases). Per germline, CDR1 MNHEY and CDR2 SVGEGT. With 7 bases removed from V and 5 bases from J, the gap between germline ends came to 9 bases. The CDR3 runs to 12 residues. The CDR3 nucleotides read TGTGCCAGCACGTGGGGGGATCAGCCCCAGCATTTT. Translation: CASTWGDQPQHF.

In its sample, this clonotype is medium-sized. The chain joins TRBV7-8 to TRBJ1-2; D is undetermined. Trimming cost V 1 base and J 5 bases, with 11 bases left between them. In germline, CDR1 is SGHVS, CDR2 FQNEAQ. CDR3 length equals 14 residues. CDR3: CASSLGQLGYGYTF. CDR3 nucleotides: TGTGCCAGCAGCTTAGGCCAGTTGGGATATGGCTACACCTTC.

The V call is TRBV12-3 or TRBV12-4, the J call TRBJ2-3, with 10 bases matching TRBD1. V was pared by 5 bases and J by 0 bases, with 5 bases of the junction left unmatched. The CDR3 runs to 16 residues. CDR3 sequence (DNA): TGTGCCAGCAGTCTGCGGACAGGGGGTAGCACAGATACGCAGTATTTT. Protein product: CASSLRTGGSTDTQYF.

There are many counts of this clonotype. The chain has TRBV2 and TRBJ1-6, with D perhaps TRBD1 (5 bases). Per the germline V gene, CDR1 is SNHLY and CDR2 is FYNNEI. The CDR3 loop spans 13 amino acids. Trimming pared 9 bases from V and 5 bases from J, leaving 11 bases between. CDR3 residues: CASRGYDNSPLHF. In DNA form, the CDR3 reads TGTGCCAGTCGGGGGTACGATAATTCACCCCTCCACTTT.

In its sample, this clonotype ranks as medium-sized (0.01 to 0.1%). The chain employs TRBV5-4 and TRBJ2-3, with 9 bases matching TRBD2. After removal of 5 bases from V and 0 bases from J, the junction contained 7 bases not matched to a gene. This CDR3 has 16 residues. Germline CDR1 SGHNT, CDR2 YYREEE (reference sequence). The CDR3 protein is CASRLTSGFSTDTQYF. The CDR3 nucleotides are TGTGCCAGCAGATTGACTAGCGGTTTTAGCACAGATACGCAGTATTTT.

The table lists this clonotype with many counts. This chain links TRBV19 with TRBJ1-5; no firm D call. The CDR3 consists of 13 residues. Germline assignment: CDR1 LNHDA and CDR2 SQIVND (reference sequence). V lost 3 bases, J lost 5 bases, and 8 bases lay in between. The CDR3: CASSIRIYQPQHF. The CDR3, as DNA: TGTGCCAGTAGTATTCGAATTTATCAGCCCCAGCATTTT.

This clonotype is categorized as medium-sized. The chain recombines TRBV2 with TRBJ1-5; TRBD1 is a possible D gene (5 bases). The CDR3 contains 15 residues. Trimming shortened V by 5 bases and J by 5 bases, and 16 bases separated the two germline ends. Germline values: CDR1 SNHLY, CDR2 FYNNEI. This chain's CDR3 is CASSFIVAGHQPQHF. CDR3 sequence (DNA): TGTGCCAGCAGTTTTATAGTTGCAGGGCATCAGCCCCAGCATTTT. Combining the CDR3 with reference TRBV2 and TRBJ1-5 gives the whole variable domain EPEVTQTPSHQVTQMGQEVILRCVPISNHLYFYWYRQILGQKVEFLVSFYNNEISEKSEIFDDQFSVERPDGSNFTLKIRSTKLEDSAMYFCASSFIVAGHQPQHFGDGTRLSIL.

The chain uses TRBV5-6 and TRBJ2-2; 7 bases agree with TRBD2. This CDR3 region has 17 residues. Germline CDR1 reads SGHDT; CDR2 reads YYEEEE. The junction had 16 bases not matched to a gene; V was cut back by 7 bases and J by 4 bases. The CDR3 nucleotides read TGTGCCAGCCTACGAGGGGCCCGGGGGGACCGCACCGGGGAGCTGTTTTTT. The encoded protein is CASLRGARGDRTGELFF.

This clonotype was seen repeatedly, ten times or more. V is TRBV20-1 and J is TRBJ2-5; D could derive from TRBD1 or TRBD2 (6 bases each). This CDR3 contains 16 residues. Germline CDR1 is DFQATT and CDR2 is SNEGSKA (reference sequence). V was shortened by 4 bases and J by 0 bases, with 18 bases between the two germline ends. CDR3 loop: CSANRGPHAHQETQYF. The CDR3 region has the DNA TGCAGTGCTAATCGGGGGCCCCACGCCCACCAAGAGACCCAGTACTTC.

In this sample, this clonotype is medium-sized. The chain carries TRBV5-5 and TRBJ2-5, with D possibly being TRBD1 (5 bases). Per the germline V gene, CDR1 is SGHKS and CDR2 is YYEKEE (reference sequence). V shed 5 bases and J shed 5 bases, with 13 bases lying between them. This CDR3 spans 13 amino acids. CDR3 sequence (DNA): TGTGCCAGCAGTTCAGGGTCCCGGGAGACCCAGTACTTC. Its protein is CASSSGSRETQYF.